Listed below are T cell receptor beta chains from one sample, sequenced in a study of CD8+ T cells in alopecia areata. The data were produced by immunoSEQ multiplex PCR, yet TCRdb's version contains in-frame clones alone and is incomplete. The repertoire holds some 240,000 clones, with about 57% as singletons. The specimen was CD4+ T cells sorted from blood, collected at week 4, from a patient treated with tofacitinib. These receptors originate from a human donor with alopecia areata. The CDR3 runs from the conserved cysteine through the conserved F or W.

v_call	cdr3_aa
TRBV7-2	CASTQDYPSYNEQFF
TRBV10-3	CATGQSYEQYF
TRBV28	CASSLGRRYGYTF
TRBV29-1	CSVYGQGGGANVLTF
TRBV10-3	CAISEGTSGGTAEQYF
TRBV30	CAGAETGAGYTF
TRBV5-6	CASSRDRGFGNQPQHF
TRBV4-1	CASSQAQVSNQPQHF
TRBV9	CASSVAPGAGEKLFF
TRBV30	CAWSVRGAYNEQFF
TRBV10-3	CAISESGDRYEQYF
TRBV14	CASSRTSGGPTSSTDTQYF
TRBV9	CASRERGMPSYTF
TRBV19	CASSPKQGVNSPLHF
TRBV28	CASSLLAGRYSGELFF
TRBV30	CAWRTVNYGYTF
TRBV29-1	CSAMTGGTGELFF
TRBV28	CASSTGRDSYEQYF
TRBV5-1	CASSLEVSGYNEQFF
TRBV6-5	CASSDGTSYNEQFF
TRBV29-1	CSVYMGLNQPQHF
TRBV10-3	CAISESPLSTDTQYF
TRBV30	CAWSTQQETQYF
TRBV18	CASSPGIQEQYF
TRBV10-1	CASSPTATGYEQYF
TRBV29-1	CSVVRVMNTEAFF
TRBV5-4	CASSLDRGLQFF
TRBV15	CATSRVRDTEAFF
TRBV15	CATSRDDTSYEQYF
TRBV6-6	CASSYSQGSNYGYTF
TRBV5-1	CASSLSGGAIRTDTQYF
TRBV27	CASSSQGRSPGYGFTF
TRBV27	CASRVNSYNEQFF
TRBV7-7	CASSVRLSETQYF
TRBV10-3	CATTDRDNSPLHF
TRBV7-2	CASSFRQAQQETQYF
TRBV6-1	CASSEYRGHSYEQYF
TRBV2	CASSASQSNQPQHF
TRBV7-2	CASSLPSTDTQYF
TRBV19	CASSSSSEQIYGYTF